This record covers a single T cell receptor beta chain. Its target antigen remains unknown. No much larger clonotype is one base removed from it; base qualities were not supplied. The data stem from a study of blood T cell repertoires in COVID-19 (dated by TCRdb to about 2020). The study in broad terms: Collaborator samples came from the United States, Italy and Spain and covered acute and convalescent phases of COVID-19. The material from the prospective study consisted of cDNA or gDNA derived from T cells, B-cell-depleted T cells, or PBMCs. Deeply sampled blood TCRbeta repertoires from subjects exposed to, actively infected with, or recovered from COVID-19 were included in the dataset. The repertoires were released in a freely available public database intended as a resource for research on the immune response to SARS-CoV-2. The samples were drawn from two sources: the first 160 participants of the ongoing ImmuneRACE study, and approximately 1,300 subjects contributed by 6 global collaborators. The sample metadata nearly always contained a de-identified subject ID, COVID-19 status, age in years and sex. Where available, HLA class I and class II types were taken from metadata supplied by the sample provider and were not determined by assay-based typing.

V is reduced by 5 bases and J by 4 bases, leaving a spacing of 12 bases between them. Counted from cysteine to phenylalanine, this CDR3 has 14 amino acids. Solely the CDR3 DNA is kept, with 42 bases framed from the first base. The CDR1 and CDR2 encoded by the germline V gene (reference sequence) are LNHDA and SQIVND. TCRbeta CDR3 regions were amplified from genomic DNA by means of the immunoSEQ Assay, a bias-controlled multiplex PCR. The paper's data handling went like this. The number of nucleated cells in each sample was estimated by amplification of reference gene primers within the assay. To quantify the absolute abundance of each unique TCRbeta CDR3 rearrangement, sequence reads were collapsed and filtered. For each sample, productive Simpson clonality was calculated as the square root of Simpson's diversity index over productive rearrangements. In TCRdb, the immuneACCESS table is reduced to in-frame sequences with V and J assigned. These tables do not hold every clone; where another copy was compared, an unresolved V gene accounts for under half, and the others remain unexplained. The D gene and trimming were derived from the DNA, and the V and J assignments and clone size from that table. The sample contains fewer than 700,000 clones, around nine tenths of them found a single time. Less than 9% of the sample comes from the top ten.

What the authors observed across the whole study: The quantity of clinical and demographic metadata differed by source and by participant and was supplied without curation.

One collaborating source in Seattle enrolled patients while the patients were actively infected and followed the patients over time throughout the course of disease. Whole blood was collected in K2EDTA tubes by collaborating institutions according to the institutions' own protocols. Collaborator samples were shipped for TCRbeta analysis as frozen whole blood, isolated PBMCs, or DNA extracted from either sample type. The material sequenced was peripheral blood. The V and J genes are TRBV19 and TRBJ1-5; tentative D gene TRBD1, with 5 bases matching. This receptor was obtained from a woman aged 50 to 60 with COVID-19, enrolled during active disease. CDR3 reads: CASSVDKGNQPQHF. The nucleotide sequence reads TGTGCCAGTAGTGTGGACAAGGGTAATCAGCCCCAGCATTTT.